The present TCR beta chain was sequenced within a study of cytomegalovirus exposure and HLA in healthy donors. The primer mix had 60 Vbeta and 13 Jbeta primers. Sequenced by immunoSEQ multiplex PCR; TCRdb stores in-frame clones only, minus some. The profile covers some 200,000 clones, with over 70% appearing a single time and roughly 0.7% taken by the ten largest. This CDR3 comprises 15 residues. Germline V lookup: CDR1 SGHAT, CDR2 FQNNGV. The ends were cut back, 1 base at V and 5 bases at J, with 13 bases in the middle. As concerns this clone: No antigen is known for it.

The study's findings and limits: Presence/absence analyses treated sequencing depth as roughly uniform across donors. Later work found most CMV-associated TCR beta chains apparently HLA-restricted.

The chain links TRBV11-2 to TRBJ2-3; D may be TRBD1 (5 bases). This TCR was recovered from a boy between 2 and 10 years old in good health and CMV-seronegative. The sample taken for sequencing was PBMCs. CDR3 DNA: TGTGCCAGCAGCTTAGCCCCAGGGCTTGGAGATACGCAGTATTTT. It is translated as CASSLAPGLGDTQYF.